The entry below describes one TCR beta chain. Its target is not known. The sample is drawn from a study of blood T cell dynamics during melanoma immunotherapy. Study-wide results and caveats: Whether repertoire-driving clones were melanoma-specific could not be determined.

The CDR3 covers 17 residues. Trimming left V 0 bases short and J 6 bases short, with 17 bases between. The germline V gene encodes CDR1 SGHNT and CDR2 YENEEA. Method: immunoSEQ multiplex PCR; TCRdb's copy keeps in-frame clones and lacks some. The sample holds 5,000 to 7,500 clones, around 90% seen once. The sample's time point: week 3, after first cycle of checkpoint inhibitor. This sample comprised blood, obtained from a patient treated with checkpoint blockade. The clonotype originates from a human donor with melanoma. This rearrangement joins TRBV11-3 to TRBJ1-4; no clear D gene. This chain's CDR3 is CASSLDSSQAEDEKLFF. The CDR3 DNA reads TGTGCCAGCAGCTTAGATAGTAGCCAGGCAGAGGATGAAAAACTGTTTTTT.